Included here is one TCR beta chain sequence, with context. This clonotype has only a few counts. The antigen this receptor binds is unknown. It has no much larger one-base neighbor in the sample; base qualities were not kept. Receptor amplification or capture employed 5' RACE. Sequencing took place on an Illumina HiSeq 2000. A universal primer binding site was added through template switching, and the final cDNA carried a unique molecular identifier so that TCR cDNA molecules could be counted accurately. Specific primers in the conserved constant-segment region were used to synthesize first-strand cDNA for TCR alpha and beta chains. To control for contamination, each cDNA library was double barcoded with a SMART-Mk sample barcode plus Illumina barcodes. TruSeq adapter sequences along with Illumina sample barcodes were introduced in two successive PCR steps. Sequencing of the TCR alpha and beta cDNA libraries was done on the Illumina HiSeq platform using custom primers. Processing in the source paper ran as follows. Unique molecular identifiers were extracted from raw reads with MiGEC, and CDR3 positions were determined with MiXCR. For each individual, recombination models were inferred using an EM algorithm with the repgenHMM and IGoR tools. Shared clonotype analysis was performed with the tcR package in R, normalizing sharing by the product of cloneset sizes. To study raw recombination free of thymic and clonal selection effects, out-of-frame nonproductive sequences were analyzed. Through fastp at Q25 and MiXCR, TCRdb rebuilt clones from the public reads, retaining in-frame beta chains. Merged by CDR3 protein, the rows form single entries marked with the most common genes and DNA. The V and J calls and clone size come from TCRdb's table, not from the authors' own analysis. Present in this sample are approximately 680,000 distinct CDR3 sequences, about 7.6% of which were seen just once. The ten largest clones capture roughly 1.5% of the sample.

This entry comes from a study of identical twins (dated by TCRdb to the mid-2010s). Context from the whole study: To test whether fetal clonotypes persist, this study deep-sequenced TCR alpha and beta repertoires from monozygotic twins, from unrelated adults of various ages, and from cord blood. To rule out contamination, the twin experiments were replicated at different times with different library preparation protocols.

Only healthy Caucasian donors were included. The twin cohort comprised three pairs of female monozygotic twins, all aged roughly 18 to 29 years. The RNA used for TCR libraries was isolated from peripheral blood mononuclear cells. Broader findings and caveats from the paper: Zero-insertion analyses could be partly confounded by invariant T cells such as MAIT and iNKT, though diverse VJ usage argued against such confounding for most clonotypes. Excess twin sharing in beta out-of-frame sequences was weaker because fewer shared sequences lowered the signal-to-noise ratio. Because the same donors could not be followed over many years, conclusions were based on cross-sectional statistical analysis. In monozygotic twins, out-of-frame TCR alpha sharing was systematically underestimated by recombination models, although the models agreed with sharing between unrelated individuals. Abundant cord blood beta clonotypes carried fewer insertions; young adult naive repertoires showed a weaker similar trend, while memory repertoires showed none. Out-of-frame TCR alpha sequences shared between twins showed an excess of low generation-probability sequences compared with coincidental sharing between unrelated individuals.

The CDR3, cysteine through phenylalanine, is 15 amino acids long. Only CDR3 DNA remains: 45 bases, in frame from the first base. Trimming accounts for 8 bases at V and 5 bases at J, while the number of junction bases matched to no gene is 11. According to the germline V gene (reference sequence), CDR1 reads LNHDA and CDR2 reads SQIVND. This sample was also put to use in a study of yellow fever vaccine responses in identical twins. That second publication adds: The T cell response to vaccination in identical twins was reported by the authors to appear partly convergent and partly personalized. The study precisely tracked vaccine-responding T cell clones in identical twins.

The chain is encoded by TRBV19 joined to TRBJ2-3; the central 9 bases match TRBD2. The clonotype comes from a woman under 30 in good health. Sequenced input: PBMCs. The CDR3 is CASRYLAGEKDTQYF. The sequence in DNA is TGTGCCAGTCGTTACTTAGCGGGAGAGAAAGATACGCAGTATTTT.